The 10 T cell receptor beta chains below all came from one sample that was sequenced in a study of T cells after yellow fever vaccination. TCRdb fed the 5' RACE reads into MiXCR, producing one record per CDR3 protein. Among about 580,000 distinct CDR3 sequences, about 17% were seen once, and the ten largest hold approximately 15%. Sequencing was performed on PBMCs, taken less than 6 days after the first yellow fever vaccination. These receptors were taken from a man between 18 and 35 years old who received the YFV17D yellow fever vaccine.

This rearrangement joins TRBV5-6 to TRBJ2-3; 9 bases match TRBD2. The CDR3 consists of 16 residues. Germline-derived CDR1 and CDR2 are SGHDT and YYEEEE. After removal of 4 bases from V and 4 bases from J, the junction contained 10 bases not matched to a gene. CDR3 DNA sequence: TGTGCCAGCAGCCTCCTTAGCGGGGGCTTCCCAGATACGCAGTATTTT. Its translation is CASSLLSGGFPDTQYF.

This clonotype was observed at least ten times. This rearrangement joins TRBV4-1 to TRBJ2-2; 7 positions agree with TRBD1. Germline lookup yields CDR1 MGHRA and CDR2 YSYEKL. V was pared by 1 base and J by 1 base, with 12 bases of the junction left unmatched. This CDR3 spans 19 amino acids. In DNA, the CDR3 is TGCGCCAGCAGCCAAGTTAGGGCGCAGGGGGTCCTGAACACCGGGGAGCTGTTTTTT. As protein: CASSQVRAQGVLNTGELFF.

This clonotype occurred a few times. The gene calls are TRBV5-4 and TRBJ2-2, with D unclear. The V gene lost 4 bases and the J gene lost 1 base, with 8 bases spanning the gap. The CDR3 covers 14 residues. CDR1 SGHNT and CDR2 YYREEE come from the germline V gene (reference sequence). The CDR3 DNA reads TGTGCCAGCAGCGTTGGTTTGAACACCGGGGAGCTGTTTTTT. Translated, it gives CASSVGLNTGELFF.

This clonotype was seen only a few times. V usage is TRBV25-1 and J usage is TRBJ2-1, with D unresolved. The CDR3 totals 18 residues. The germline V and J ends were trimmed by 1 base and 5 bases, with 21 bases remaining between them. CDR1 and CDR2 from the germline V gene are MGHDK and SYGVNS. The DNA of the CDR3 is TGTGCCAGCAGTGAATCTGGCCGAATCAGTAGGGTTAACAATGAGCAGTTCTTC. As protein: CASSESGRISRVNNEQFF.

This chain connects TRBV7-8 to TRBJ2-3, with 10 bases fitting TRBD1. V shed 3 bases and J 4 bases; nucleotides not matched to a gene: 13. Germline CDR1 reads SGHVS; CDR2 reads FQNEAQ. The CDR3 has 18 residues. The CDR3 region has the DNA TGTGCCAGCAGCTTTCTTTTTGCCGACAGGGGGCGGGCAGATACGCAGTATTTT. Its translation is CASSFLFADRGRADTQYF.

The V call is TRBV5-1, the J call TRBJ1-6; 9 positions agree with TRBD1. This CDR3 contains 14 residues. Germline V gene sequence: CDR1 SGHRS, CDR2 YFSETQ. J gave up 15 bases and V 4 bases, and 11 bases lay outside the gene matches. This chain's CDR3 is CASSPGTGNRVLHF. In nucleotides, the CDR3 is TGCGCCAGCAGCCCCGGGACAGGGAATAGGGTCCTCCACTTT.

The V gene is TRBV7-9, the J gene TRBJ2-3; D uncertain. Germline CDR1 and CDR2: SEHNR and FQNEAQ (reference sequence). V lost 6 bases and J 2 bases, leaving 12 bases between the germline ends. The CDR3 extends over 14 amino acids. DNA for the CDR3: TGTGCCAGCAGGTTGAAGGGAATCACAGATACGCAGTATTTT. It translates to CASRLKGITDTQYF.

This chain joins TRBV7-2 and TRBJ2-7; 7 bases map to TRBD1. The germline CDR1 and CDR2 sequences are SGHTA and FQGNSA. The length of the CDR3 is 15 residues. With V trimmed by 5 bases and J by 1 base, 8 bases remained unmatched. CDR3 loop: CASSLGGVRSYEQYF. The CDR3, as DNA: TGTGCCAGCAGCCTAGGGGGCGTGAGATCCTACGAGCAGTACTTC.

The chain combines TRBV7-2 with TRBJ2-1; D gene unclear. The CDR3 extends over 15 amino acids. V lost 5 bases and J lost 7, with 18 bases in between. Looked up from germline, CDR1 is SGHTA and CDR2 is FQGNSA. In DNA, the CDR3 is TGTGCCAGCAGCCCAGCCCGGTCCCTGGGGAATGAGCAGTTCTTC. It is translated as CASSPARSLGNEQFF.

The V and J genes are TRBV10-2 and TRBJ2-7, with D unresolved. The CDR3 is 13 amino acids. V lost 4 bases to trimming and J lost 0 bases, with 7 bases between them. Germline V gene lookup returns CDR1 WSHSY and CDR2 SAAADI. The CDR3 spells CASSALGSYEQYV. The CDR3 DNA reads as TGCGCCAGCAGTGCCTTAGGCTCCTACGAGCAGTACGTC.